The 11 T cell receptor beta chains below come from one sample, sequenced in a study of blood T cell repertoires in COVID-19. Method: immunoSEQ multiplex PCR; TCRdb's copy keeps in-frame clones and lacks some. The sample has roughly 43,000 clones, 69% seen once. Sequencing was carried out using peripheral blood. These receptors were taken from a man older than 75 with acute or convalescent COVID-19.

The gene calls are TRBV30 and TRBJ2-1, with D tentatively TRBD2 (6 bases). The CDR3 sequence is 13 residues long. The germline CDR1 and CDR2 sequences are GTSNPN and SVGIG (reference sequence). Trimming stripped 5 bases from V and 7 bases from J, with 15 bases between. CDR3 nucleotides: TGTGCCTGGGAGTCCGGGAGTGAGAATGAGCAGTTCTTC. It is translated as CAWESGSENEQFF.

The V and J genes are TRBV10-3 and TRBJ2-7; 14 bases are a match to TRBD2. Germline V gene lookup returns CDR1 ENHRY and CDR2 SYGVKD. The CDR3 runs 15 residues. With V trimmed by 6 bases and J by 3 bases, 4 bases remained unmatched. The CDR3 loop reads CAIRTGLAGVYEQYF. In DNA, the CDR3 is TGTGCCATCAGGACGGGACTAGCGGGAGTCTACGAGCAGTACTTC.

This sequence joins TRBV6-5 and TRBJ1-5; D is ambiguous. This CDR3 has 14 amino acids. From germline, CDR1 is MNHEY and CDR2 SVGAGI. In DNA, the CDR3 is TGTGTCCCCCCCGTCGGGGAAAGCAATCAGCCCCAGCATTTT. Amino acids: CVPPVGESNQPQHF.

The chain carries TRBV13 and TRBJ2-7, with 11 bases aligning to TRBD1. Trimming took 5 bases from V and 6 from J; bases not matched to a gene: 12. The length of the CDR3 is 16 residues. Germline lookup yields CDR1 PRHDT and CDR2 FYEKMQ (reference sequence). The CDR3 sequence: CASSLTEAGTGGEQYF. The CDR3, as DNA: TGTGCCAGCAGCCTGACCGAAGCCGGGACAGGGGGCGAGCAGTACTTC.

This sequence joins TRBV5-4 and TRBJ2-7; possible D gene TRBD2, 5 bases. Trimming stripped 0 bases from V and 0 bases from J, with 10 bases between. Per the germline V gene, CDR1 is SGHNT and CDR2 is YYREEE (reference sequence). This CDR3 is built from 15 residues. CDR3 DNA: TGTGCCAGCAGCTTGGGCGGGCTCCTCTCCTACGAGCAGTACTTC. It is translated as CASSLGGLLSYEQYF. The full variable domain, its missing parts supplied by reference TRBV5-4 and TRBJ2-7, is ETGVTQSPTHLIKTRGQQVTLRCSSQSGHNTVSWYQQALGQGPQFIFQYYREEENGRGNFPPRFSGLQFPNYSSELNVNALELDDSALYLCASSLGGLLSYEQYFGPGTRLTVT.

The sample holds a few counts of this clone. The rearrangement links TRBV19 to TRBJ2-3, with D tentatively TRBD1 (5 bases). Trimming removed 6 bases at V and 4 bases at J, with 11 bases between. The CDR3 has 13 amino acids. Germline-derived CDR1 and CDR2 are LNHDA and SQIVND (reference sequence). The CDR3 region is CASRSGPADTQYF. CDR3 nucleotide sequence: TGTGCCAGTAGATCAGGGCCCGCAGATACGCAGTATTTT.

The CDR3 protein is CASSQDPQFNTEAFF. In DNA form, the CDR3 reads TGCGCCAGCAGCCAAGATCCCCAATTCAACACTGAAGCTTTCTTT. This chain connects TRBV4-3 to TRBJ1-1; D unclear. Trimming removed 0 bases from V and 2 bases from J, with 10 bases in between. Germline CDR1 LGHNA, CDR2 YSLEER. The CDR3 sequence is 15 residues long.

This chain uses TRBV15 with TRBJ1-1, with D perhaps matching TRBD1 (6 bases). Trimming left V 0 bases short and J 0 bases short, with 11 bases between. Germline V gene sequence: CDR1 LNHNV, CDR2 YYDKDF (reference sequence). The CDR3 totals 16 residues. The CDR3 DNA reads TGTGCCACCAGCAGAGAGGGGGCTCGGATGAACACTGAAGCTTTCTTT. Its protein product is CATSREGARMNTEAFF.

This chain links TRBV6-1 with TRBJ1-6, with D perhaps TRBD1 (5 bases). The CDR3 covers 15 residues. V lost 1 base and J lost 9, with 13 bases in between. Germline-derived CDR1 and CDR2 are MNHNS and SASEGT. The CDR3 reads CASSEGGQPSSPLHF. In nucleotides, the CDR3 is TGTGCCAGCAGTGAAGGTGGACAACCCAGTTCACCCCTCCACTTT.

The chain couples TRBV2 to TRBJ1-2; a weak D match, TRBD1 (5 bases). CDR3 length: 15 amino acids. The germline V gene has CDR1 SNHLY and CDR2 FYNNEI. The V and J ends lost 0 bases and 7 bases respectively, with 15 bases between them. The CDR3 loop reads CASSEAGRNNPGYTF. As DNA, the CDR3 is TGTGCCAGCAGTGAAGCGGGGCGGAATAACCCTGGCTACACCTTC.

DNA of the CDR3: TGTGCCAGCAGCTTAGTCAACGGTAGAGGGGAGACCCAGTACTTC. As protein: CASSLVNGRGETQYF. The chain is built from TRBV7-2 and TRBJ2-5; perhaps TRBD2 as D (5 bases). Trimming took 1 base from V and 5 from J, leaving 14 bases between them. There are 15 residues in the CDR3. Per germline, CDR1 SGHTA and CDR2 FQGNSA. The complete variable domain, with remaining parts taken from reference TRBV7-2 and TRBJ2-5, reads GAGVSQSPSNKVTEKGKDVELRCDPISGHTALYWYRQSLGQGLEFLIYFQGNSAPDKSGLPSDRFSAERTGGSVSTLTIQRTQQEDSAVYLCASSLVNGRGETQYFGPGTRLLVL.